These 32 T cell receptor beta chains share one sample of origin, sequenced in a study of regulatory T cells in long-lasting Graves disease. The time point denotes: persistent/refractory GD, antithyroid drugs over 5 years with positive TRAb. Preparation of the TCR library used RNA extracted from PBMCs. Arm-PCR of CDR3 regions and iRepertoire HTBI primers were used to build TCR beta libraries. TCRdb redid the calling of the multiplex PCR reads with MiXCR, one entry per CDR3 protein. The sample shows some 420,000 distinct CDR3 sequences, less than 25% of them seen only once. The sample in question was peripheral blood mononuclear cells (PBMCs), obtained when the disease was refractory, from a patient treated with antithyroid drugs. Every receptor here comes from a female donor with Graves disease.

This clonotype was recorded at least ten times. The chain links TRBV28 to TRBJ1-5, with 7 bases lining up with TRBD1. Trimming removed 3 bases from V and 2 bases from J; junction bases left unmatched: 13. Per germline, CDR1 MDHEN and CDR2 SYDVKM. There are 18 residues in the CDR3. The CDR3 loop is CASSFRQFNRGGNQPQHF. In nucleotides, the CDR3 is TGTGCCAGCAGTTTCCGACAGTTCAACAGGGGAGGCAATCAGCCCCAGCATTTT.

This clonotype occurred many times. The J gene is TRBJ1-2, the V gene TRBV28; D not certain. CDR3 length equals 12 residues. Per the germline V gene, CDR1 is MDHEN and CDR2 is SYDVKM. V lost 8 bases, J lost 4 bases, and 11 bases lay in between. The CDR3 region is CASEGSGYGYTF. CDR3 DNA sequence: TGTGCCAGCGAGGGTAGCGGCTATGGCTACACCTTC.

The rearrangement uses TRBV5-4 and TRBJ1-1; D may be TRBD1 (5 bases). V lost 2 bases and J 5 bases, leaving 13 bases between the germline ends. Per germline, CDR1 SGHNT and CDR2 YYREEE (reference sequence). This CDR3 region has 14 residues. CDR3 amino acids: CASSFRGDLTEAFF. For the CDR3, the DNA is TGTGCCAGCAGCTTTCGGGGGGACCTTACTGAAGCTTTCTTT.

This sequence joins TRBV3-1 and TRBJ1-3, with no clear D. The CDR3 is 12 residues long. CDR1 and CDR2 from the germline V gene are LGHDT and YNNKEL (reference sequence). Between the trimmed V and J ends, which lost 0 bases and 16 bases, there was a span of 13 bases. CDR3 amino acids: CASSQDSRVLYF. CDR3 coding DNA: TGTGCCAGCAGCCAAGATAGTAGGGTTTTGTATTTT.

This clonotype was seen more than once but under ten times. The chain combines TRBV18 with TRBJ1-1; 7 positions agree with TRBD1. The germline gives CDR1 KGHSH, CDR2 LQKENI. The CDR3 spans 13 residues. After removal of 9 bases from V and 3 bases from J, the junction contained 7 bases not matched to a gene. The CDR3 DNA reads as TGTGCCAGTACCACAACAGGGGACACTGAAGCTTTCTTT. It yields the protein CASTTTGDTEAFF.

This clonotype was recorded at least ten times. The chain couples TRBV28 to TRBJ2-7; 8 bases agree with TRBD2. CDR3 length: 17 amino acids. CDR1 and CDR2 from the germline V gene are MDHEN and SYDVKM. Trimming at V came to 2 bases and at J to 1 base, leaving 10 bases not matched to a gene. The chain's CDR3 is CASSLDVGRAGSYEQYF. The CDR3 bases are TGTGCCAGCAGTTTAGATGTCGGGAGGGCCGGATCCTACGAGCAGTACTTC.

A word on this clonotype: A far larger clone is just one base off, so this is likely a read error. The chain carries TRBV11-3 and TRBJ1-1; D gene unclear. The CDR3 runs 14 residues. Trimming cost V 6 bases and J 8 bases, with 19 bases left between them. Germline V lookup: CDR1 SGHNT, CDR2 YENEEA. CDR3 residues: CASSSRQASSEAFF. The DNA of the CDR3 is TGTGCCAGCAGTTCGAGGCAGGCCTCCTCCGAAGCTTTCTTT.

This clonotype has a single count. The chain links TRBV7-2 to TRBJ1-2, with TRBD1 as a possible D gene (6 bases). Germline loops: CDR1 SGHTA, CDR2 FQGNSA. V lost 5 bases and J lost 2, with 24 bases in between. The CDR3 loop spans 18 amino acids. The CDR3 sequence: CASSVYWSPRDTNYGYTF. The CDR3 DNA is TGTGCCAGCAGCGTTTATTGGAGTCCCCGGGACACCAACTATGGCTACACCTTC.

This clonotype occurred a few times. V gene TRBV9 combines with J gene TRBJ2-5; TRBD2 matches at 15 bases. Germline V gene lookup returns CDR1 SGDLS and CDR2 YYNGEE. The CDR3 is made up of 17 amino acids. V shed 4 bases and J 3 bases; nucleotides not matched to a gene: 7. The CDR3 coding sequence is TGTGCCAGCAGCCCCGGGACTAGCGGGGGGACTAAAGAGACCCAGTACTTC. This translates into CASSPGTSGGTKETQYF.

The CDR3 loop is CASSFRRDYTDTQYF. CDR3 sequence (DNA): TGTGCCAGCAGTTTCCGGAGAGATTACACAGATACGCAGTATTTT. V gene TRBV28 combines with J gene TRBJ2-3; no firm D call. Germline V gene sequence: CDR1 MDHEN, CDR2 SYDVKM. There are 15 residues in the CDR3. Trimming removed 3 bases from V and 2 bases from J, with 12 bases in between.

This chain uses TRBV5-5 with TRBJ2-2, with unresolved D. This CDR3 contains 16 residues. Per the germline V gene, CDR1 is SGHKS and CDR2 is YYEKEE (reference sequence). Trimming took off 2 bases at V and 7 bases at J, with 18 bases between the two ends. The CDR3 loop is CASSFASEVDIGELFF. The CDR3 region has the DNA TGTGCCAGCAGCTTCGCCTCAGAGGTGGATATCGGGGAGCTGTTTTTT.

Here the CDR3 reads CASSQDHRGDRTYEQYF. DNA of the CDR3: TGCGCCAGCAGCCAAGACCATCGTGGGGACAGGACCTACGAGCAGTACTTC. The rearrangement links TRBV4-3 to TRBJ2-7; TRBD1 matches 8 bases. The germline gives CDR1 LGHNA, CDR2 YSLEER. The CDR3 has 17 amino acids. V gave up 0 bases and J gave up 2 bases; unmatched junction bases: 9.

This chain's CDR3 is CASSLAVAGGGQETQYF. CDR3 nucleotide sequence: TGTGCCAGCAGCTTAGCCGTGGCGGGGGGCGGTCAAGAGACCCAGTACTTC. The rearrangement joins TRBV7-2 to TRBJ2-5; the match to TRBD2 covers 8 bases. V trimming: 0 bases; J trimming: 2 bases; junction bases outside the gene matches: 8. CDR3 length: 17 amino acids. Germline CDR1 and CDR2: SGHTA and FQGNSA.

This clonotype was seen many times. CDR3 in DNA: TGTGCCAGCAGCCCCAACGGGGAGAGCACCGGGGAGCTGTTTTTT. As protein: CASSPNGESTGELFF. The gene calls are TRBV7-2 and TRBJ2-2; tentative D call: TRBD2 (5 bases). The CDR3 length is 15 residues. Germline V lookup: CDR1 SGHTA, CDR2 FQGNSA. The V end lost 5 bases, the J end lost 4 bases, and 14 bases lay between the germline ends.

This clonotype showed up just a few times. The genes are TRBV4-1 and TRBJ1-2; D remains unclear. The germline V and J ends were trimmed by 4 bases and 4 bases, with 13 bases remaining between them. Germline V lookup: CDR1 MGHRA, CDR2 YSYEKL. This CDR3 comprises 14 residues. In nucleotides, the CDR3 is TGCGCCAGCAGCCCTACGGAGGGCTTCTATGGCTACACCTTC. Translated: CASSPTEGFYGYTF.

The CDR3 protein is CAWQNDPNQPQHF. CDR3 in DNA: TGTGCCTGGCAAAATGACCCTAATCAGCCCCAGCATTTT. V and J are TRBV30 and TRBJ1-5; no clear D. The CDR3 covers 13 residues. The V end lost 5 bases, the J end lost 4 bases, and 12 bases lay between the germline ends. Germline values: CDR1 GTSNPN, CDR2 SVGIG (reference sequence).

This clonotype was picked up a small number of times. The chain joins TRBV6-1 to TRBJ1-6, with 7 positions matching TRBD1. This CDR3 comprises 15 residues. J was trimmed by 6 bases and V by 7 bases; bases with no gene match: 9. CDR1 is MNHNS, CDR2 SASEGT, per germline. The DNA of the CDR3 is TGTGCCAGCAAGCCAGGGGGTGCCCTTAATTCACCCCTCCACTTT. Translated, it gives CASKPGGALNSPLHF.

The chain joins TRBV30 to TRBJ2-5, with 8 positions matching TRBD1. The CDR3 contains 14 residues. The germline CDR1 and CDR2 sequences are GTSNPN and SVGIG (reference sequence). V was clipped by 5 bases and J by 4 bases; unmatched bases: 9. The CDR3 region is CAWGQGGEVETQYF. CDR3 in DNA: TGTGCCTGGGGACAGGGTGGAGAAGTAGAGACCCAGTACTTC.

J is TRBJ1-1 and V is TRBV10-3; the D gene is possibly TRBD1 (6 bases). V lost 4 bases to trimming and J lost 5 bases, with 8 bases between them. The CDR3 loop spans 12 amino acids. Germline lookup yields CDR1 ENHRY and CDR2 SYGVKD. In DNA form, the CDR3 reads TGTGCCATCAGTGCCACAGGGACTGAAGCTTTCTTT. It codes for CAISATGTEAFF.

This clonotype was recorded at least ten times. The CDR3 region is CALNPGDPNYGYTF. The CDR3 DNA is TGTGCCCTCAATCCAGGCGACCCTAACTATGGCTACACCTTC. The V and J genes are TRBV10-3 and TRBJ1-2; D unresolved. Trimming shortened V by 11 bases and J by 0 bases, and 16 bases separated the two germline ends. Per germline, CDR1 ENHRY and CDR2 SYGVKD. The CDR3 covers 14 residues.

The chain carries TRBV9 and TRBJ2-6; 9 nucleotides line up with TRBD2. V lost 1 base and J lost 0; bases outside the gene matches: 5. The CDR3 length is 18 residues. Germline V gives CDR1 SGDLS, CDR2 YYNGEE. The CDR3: CASSVRREGYSGANVLTF. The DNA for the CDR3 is TGTGCCAGCAGCGTAAGGCGGGAGGGATACTCTGGGGCCAACGTCCTGACTTTC.

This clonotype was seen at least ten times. DNA for the CDR3: TGTGCCAGCAGTTTAGTTGGCGGGGGGAGCTCCTACGAGCAGTACTTC. This codes for CASSLVGGGSSYEQYF. The genes are TRBV12-3 or TRBV12-4 and TRBJ2-7; 8 bases fit TRBD2. The CDR3 is made up of 16 amino acids. The trim removed 1 base at V and 0 bases at J, leaving 5 bases unmatched.

The CDR3 DNA is TGTGCCAGCAGCCTTATTAGCGGGATGATAGATACGCAGTATTTT. This codes for CASSLISGMIDTQYF. The chain carries TRBV12-3 or TRBV12-4 and TRBJ2-3; 8 positions agree with TRBD2. V shed 6 bases, J shed 5 bases, and the junction held 10 bases outside the gene matches. The CDR3 spans 15 residues.

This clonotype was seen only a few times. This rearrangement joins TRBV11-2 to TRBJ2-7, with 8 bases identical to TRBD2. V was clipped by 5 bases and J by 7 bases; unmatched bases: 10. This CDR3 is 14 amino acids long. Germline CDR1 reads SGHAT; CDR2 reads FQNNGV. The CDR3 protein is CASSAGAGAGEQYF. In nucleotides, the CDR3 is TGTGCCAGCAGCGCCGGAGCGGGAGCGGGGGAGCAGTACTTC.

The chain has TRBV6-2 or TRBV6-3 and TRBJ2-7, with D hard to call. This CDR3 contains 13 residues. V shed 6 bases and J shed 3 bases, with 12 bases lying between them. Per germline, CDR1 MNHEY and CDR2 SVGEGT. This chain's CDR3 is CASSLDQNYEQYF. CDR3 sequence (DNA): TGTGCCAGCAGCCTCGACCAAAACTACGAGCAGTACTTC.

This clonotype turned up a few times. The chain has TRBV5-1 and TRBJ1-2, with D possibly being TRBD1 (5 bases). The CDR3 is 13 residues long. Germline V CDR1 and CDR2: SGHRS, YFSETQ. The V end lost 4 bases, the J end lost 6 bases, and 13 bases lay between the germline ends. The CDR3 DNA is TGCGCCAGCAGCCCAGCCGCAGGGAATGGCTACACCTTC. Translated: CASSPAAGNGYTF.

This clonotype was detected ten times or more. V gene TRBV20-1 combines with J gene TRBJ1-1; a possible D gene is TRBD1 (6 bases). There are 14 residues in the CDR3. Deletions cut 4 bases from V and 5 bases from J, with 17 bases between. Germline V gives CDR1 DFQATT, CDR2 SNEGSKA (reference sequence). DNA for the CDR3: TGCAGTGCTAAAGCTATACAGGGAGGGACTGAAGCTTTCTTT. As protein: CSAKAIQGGTEAFF.

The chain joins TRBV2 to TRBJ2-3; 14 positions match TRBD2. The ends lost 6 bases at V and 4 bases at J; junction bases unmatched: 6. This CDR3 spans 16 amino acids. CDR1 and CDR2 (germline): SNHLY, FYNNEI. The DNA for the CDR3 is TGTGCCAGCAGAAATCCGGGACTAGCGGGAGCAGATACGCAGTATTTT. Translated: CASRNPGLAGADTQYF.

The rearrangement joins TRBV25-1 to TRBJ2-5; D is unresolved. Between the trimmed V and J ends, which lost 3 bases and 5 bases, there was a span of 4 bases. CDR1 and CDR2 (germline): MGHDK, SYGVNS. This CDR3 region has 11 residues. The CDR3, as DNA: TGTGCCAGCAGTGATTGGGAGACCCAGTACTTC. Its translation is CASSDWETQYF.

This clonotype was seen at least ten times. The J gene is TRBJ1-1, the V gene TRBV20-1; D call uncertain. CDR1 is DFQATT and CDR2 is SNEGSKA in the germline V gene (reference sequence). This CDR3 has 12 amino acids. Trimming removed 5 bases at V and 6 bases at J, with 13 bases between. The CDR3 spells CSAPLSTPEAFF. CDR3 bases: TGCAGTGCTCCCCTTTCGACCCCTGAAGCTTTCTTT.

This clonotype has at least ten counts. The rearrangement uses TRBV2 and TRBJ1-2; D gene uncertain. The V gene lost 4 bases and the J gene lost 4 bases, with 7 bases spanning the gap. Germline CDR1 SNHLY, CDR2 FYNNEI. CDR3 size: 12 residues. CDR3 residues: CASSARGYGYTF. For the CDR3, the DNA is TGTGCCAGCAGTGCCCGGGGCTATGGCTACACCTTC. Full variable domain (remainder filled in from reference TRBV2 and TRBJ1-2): EPEVTQTPSHQVTQMGQEVILRCVPISNHLYFYWYRQILGQKVEFLVSFYNNEISEKSEIFDDQFSVERPDGSNFTLKIRSTKLEDSAMYFCASSARGYGYTFGSGTRLTVV.

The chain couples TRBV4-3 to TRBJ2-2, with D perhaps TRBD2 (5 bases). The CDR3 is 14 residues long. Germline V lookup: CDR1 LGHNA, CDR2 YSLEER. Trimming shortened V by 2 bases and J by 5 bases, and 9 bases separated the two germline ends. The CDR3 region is CASSQSGSTGELFF. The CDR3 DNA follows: TGCGCCAGCAGCCAAAGCGGTTCTACCGGGGAGCTGTTTTTT.